The subject of this entry is one TCR beta chain. Antigen specificity is unknown. The sample comes from a study of identical twins. Whole-study findings and limits: Researchers reported weaker excess twin sharing in beta out-of-frame sequences.

Trimming pared 5 bases from V and 6 bases from J, leaving 13 bases between. This CDR3 is built from 12 residues. The germline V gene encodes CDR1 SQVTM and CDR2 ANQGSEA. Template switching added a universal primer site, and cDNA bore unique molecular identifiers. TCRdb recomputed calls from the 5' RACE reads with MiXCR, one row per CDR3 protein. This repertoire shows around 550,000 distinct CDR3 sequences, roughly 15% found once; its top ten account for roughly 0.44%. This same sample was also part of a study on yellow fever vaccine responses in identical twins.

The chain combines TRBV29-1 with TRBJ1-1, with D unclear. This clonotype originated in a woman aged 18-30 years in good health. The sequencing input was CD4+ T cells sorted from blood. The CDR3 region has the DNA TGCAGCGTTTACAGCGGTACCTCTGAAGCTTTCTTT. This sequence encodes CSVYSGTSEAFF.